These T cell receptor beta chains were read from a single sample in a study of OX40 agonist ivuxolimab in advanced cancers. The method was immunoSEQ multiplex PCR; TCRdb's version includes in-frame clones alone and lacks a portion of them. The repertoire holds around 67,000 clones, with about 86% as singletons. The sample here was CD4+ or CD8+ T cells sorted from blood, taken in a trial of the OX40 agonist ivuxolimab. These TCRs come from an adult with an advanced solid tumor such as melanoma, head and neck, liver or kidney cancer. Both conserved end residues are part of each CDR3. The D gene is left open where the match is weak. A row's size may be missing; if present it is once, few, many or a size class.

j_call	v_call	d_call	clone_size	cdr3_nt	cdr3_aa
TRBJ2-7	TRBV10-3	TRBD2	.	TGTGCCATCGGGAGATTGGCTAGCGGAACCTACGAGCAGTACTTC	CAIGRLASGTYEQYF
TRBJ1-5	TRBV30	.	.	TGTGCCTGGAGTTTCCCGGGACGGCGAAGCAATCAGCCCCAGCATTTT	CAWSFPGRRSNQPQHF
TRBJ1-5	TRBV2	TRBD1	.	TGTGCCAGCAGTCGACAGGGGTTCGGTCAGCCCCAGCATTTT	CASSRQGFGQPQHF
TRBJ2-7	TRBV27	TRBD1	.	TGTGCCAGCAGCCGCAGCCCGCCCGACAGGGGGCCATACGAGCAGTACTTC	CASSRSPPDRGPYEQYF
TRBJ1-4	TRBV7-2	TRBD1	.	TGTGCCAGCAGCTTTACGGGACAGACTAATGAAAAACTGTTTTTT	CASSFTGQTNEKLFF
TRBJ2-2	TRBV7-3	.	.	TGTGCCAGCAGCCCCGGATCTCGGGCGCCCGGGGAGCTGTTTTTT	CASSPGSRAPGELFF
TRBJ1-1	TRBV6-6	.	.	TGTGCCAGCAGTCGGAAAACCACTGAAGCTTTCTTT	CASSRKTTEAFF
TRBJ2-7	TRBV6-1	TRBD2	.	TGTGCCAGCATTTTTAGCGGGAGTACCTACGAGCAGTACTTC	CASIFSGSTYEQYF
TRBJ1-6	TRBV4-3	TRBD1	once	TGCGCCAGCAGCCAAGCTCCCGGGACAGGGGGCTATAATTCACCCCTCCACTTT	CASSQAPGTGGYNSPLHF
TRBJ2-7	TRBV7-9	TRBD2	.	TGTGCCAGCAGCTTAGGGGGACTAGCGGGAGGCGAGCAGTACTTC	CASSLGGLAGGEQYF
TRBJ2-7	TRBV11-1	.	.	TGTGCCAGCAGCTTAGAGGGCTACGAGCAGTACTTC	CASSLEGYEQYF
TRBJ1-6	TRBV7-2	.	.	TGTGCCAGCAGCTTATCTGGCAAGAGTGGTTCACCCCTCCACTTT	CASSLSGKSGSPLHF
TRBJ2-2	TRBV7-3	TRBD1	.	TGTGCCAGCAGCTTAAGGACAGGAAAGAACACCGGGGAGCTGTTTTTT	CASSLRTGKNTGELFF
TRBJ2-1	TRBV7-2	.	.	TGTGCCAGCAGCTTAGAACCCTTCGGATACAATGAGCAGTTCTTC	CASSLEPFGYNEQFF
TRBJ2-1	TRBV7-7	TRBD2	few	TGTGCTAGCAGCTTAGCGGGAGCTAATGAGCAGTTCTTC	CASSLAGANEQFF
TRBJ2-7	TRBV7-2	.	.	TGTGCCAGCAGCTTAGGTTACTACGAGCAGTACTTC	CASSLGYYEQYF
TRBJ2-7	TRBV6-5	.	.	TGTGCCAGCAGCGAAAGGTGGTACGAGCAGTACTTC	CASSERWYEQYF
TRBJ1-1	TRBV7-2	.	.	TGTGCCAGCAGCCCAGGCCCCCTGAACACTGAAGCTTTCTTT	CASSPGPLNTEAFF
TRBJ1-5	TRBV5-1	.	.	TGCGCCAGCAGCCTGATGGGGGGCAATCAGCCCCAGCATTTT	CASSLMGGNQPQHF
TRBJ1-2	TRBV7-2	.	once	TGTGCCAGCAGCTTAGGGAGGAACTATGGCTACACCTTC	CASSLGRNYGYTF
TRBJ2-1	TRBV30	TRBD2	.	TGTGCCTGGAGTGGACAGACCCGGGGGGGGTTCTTC	CAWSGQTRGGFF
TRBJ2-7	TRBV21-1	.	.	TGTGCCAGCAGCAAAGATATAACCGGGACACAAACCTCCTACGAGCAGTACTTC	CASSKDITGTQTSYEQYF
TRBJ2-1	TRBV18	.	.	TGTGCCAGCTCACCACTAGGCCACTCCTACAATGAGCAGTTCTTC	CASSPLGHSYNEQFF
TRBJ1-1	TRBV6-1	.	few	TGTGCCAGCAGTCCGGGACAAATGAACACTGAAGCTTTCTTT	CASSPGQMNTEAFF
TRBJ1-2	TRBV5-1	.	.	TGCGCCAGCAGCTTGGAGGGGGGGGGCTATGGCTACACCTTC	CASSLEGGGYGYTF
TRBJ1-5	TRBV4-3	.	.	TGCGCCAGCAGCCAGCGAGGGGGGTTCGGTCAGCCCCAGCATTTT	CASSQRGGFGQPQHF
TRBJ1-5	TRBV19	.	.	TGTGCCAGTAGTACAGGAAGCAATCAGCCCCAGCATTTT	CASSTGSNQPQHF
TRBJ1-6	TRBV6-1	TRBD1	.	TGTGCCAGCAGTGACCACCTACAGGGTCAGGGGGGAGGTTCACCCCTCCACTTT	CASSDHLQGQGGGSPLHF
TRBJ2-2	TRBV9	.	.	TGTGCCAGCAGCGTATTGGGGTCGACCGGGGAGCTGTTTTTT	CASSVLGSTGELFF
TRBJ2-3	TRBV4-3	.	few	TGCGCCAGCAGCCAAGATATCGGCGTCGATACGCAGTATTTT	CASSQDIGVDTQYF
TRBJ2-2	TRBV25-1	TRBD1	.	TGTGCCAGCAGTGACCAGCGGACAGGCCCTACCGGGGAGCTGTTTTTT	CASSDQRTGPTGELFF
TRBJ2-1	TRBV2	TRBD2	.	TGTGCCAGCAGGCAGACTAGCGGGAGCTACAATGAGCAGTTCTTC	CASRQTSGSYNEQFF
TRBJ1-1	TRBV6-6	TRBD1	.	TGTGCCAGCAGTTCACACAGGGGACCTGAAGCTTTCTTT	CASSSHRGPEAFF
TRBJ1-2	TRBV20-1	TRBD1	.	TGCAGTGCTGACCACAGGGGTGGCTACACCTTC	CSADHRGGYTF
TRBJ1-2	TRBV18	.	.	TGTGCCAGCTCACCATCACCCGGGGATCGTGGCTACACCTTC	CASSPSPGDRGYTF
TRBJ2-2	TRBV2	.	.	TGTGCCAGCAGTTTCAGCGGTTTGAACACCGGGGAGCTGTTTTTT	CASSFSGLNTGELFF
TRBJ2-7	TRBV9	TRBD2	.	TGTGCCAGCAGCGTAGCGGGGGGGCCCTACGAGCAGTACTTC	CASSVAGGPYEQYF
TRBJ1-3	TRBV9	.	.	TGTGCCAGCAGCGTATCTTACGGACCTACGGGAAACACCATATATTTT	CASSVSYGPTGNTIYF
TRBJ1-2	TRBV6-5	.	.	TGTGCCAGCAGTTCGACACGGACATATAACTATGGCTACACCTTC	CASSSTRTYNYGYTF
TRBJ2-3	TRBV18	.	.	TGTGCCAGCTCACCGACGGGATCCACAGATACGCAGTATTTT	CASSPTGSTDTQYF
TRBJ2-2	TRBV30	.	.	TGTGCCTGGAGTAGGACCACCGGGGAGCTGTTTTTT	CAWSRTTGELFF
TRBJ2-5	TRBV11-3	.	.	TGTGCCAGCAGCTCGCGGGGCCCTAGTTCCGCAGAGACCCAGTACTTC	CASSSRGPSSAETQYF
TRBJ1-3	TRBV18	.	.	TGTGCCAGCTCCCCAGGCTCCCCAGGGAACACCATATATTTT	CASSPGSPGNTIYF
TRBJ2-7	TRBV14	.	few	TGTGCCAGCAGCCGAGGCCTTACCTCTTCCTACGAGCAGTACTTC	CASSRGLTSSYEQYF
TRBJ2-7	TRBV27	.	.	TGTGCCAGCAGCCCCCTAAACCGGGACGCAGCCTACGAGCAGTACTTC	CASSPLNRDAAYEQYF
TRBJ2-7	TRBV5-1	TRBD1	.	TGCGCCAGCAGCAGGGACAGTTACGAGCAGTACTTC	CASSRDSYEQYF
TRBJ2-1	TRBV7-9	TRBD1	.	TGTGCCAGCAGCACCCAACCGGGACAGGTACACAATGAGCAGTTCTTC	CASSTQPGQVHNEQFF
TRBJ1-4	TRBV4-3	.	few	TGCGCCAGCAGCCAAGAACGGATTATAGATGAAAAACTGTTTTTT	CASSQERIIDEKLFF
TRBJ1-5	TRBV10-2	.	.	TGCGCCAGCAACGAAGCAGGGATAAATCAGCCCCAGCATTTT	CASNEAGINQPQHF
TRBJ2-7	TRBV23-1	.	once	TGCGCCAGCACGTTTGGACTGCCAAGTGAGCAGTACTTC	CASTFGLPSEQYF
TRBJ2-7	TRBV5-6	.	.	TGTGCCAGCAGCTTACAGGTATCCTACGAGCAGTACTTC	CASSLQVSYEQYF
TRBJ2-3	TRBV27	TRBD2	.	TGTGCCAGCAGTTTGGGGGCGGGGGGGCTCCTACTTACGCAGTATTTT	CASSLGAGGLLLTQYF
TRBJ2-5	TRBV19	.	.	TGTGCCACCTCCCAAACACCGGAAGAGACCCAGTACTTC	CATSQTPEETQYF
TRBJ2-1	TRBV5-1	TRBD2	.	TGCGCCAGCAGCCGAACCGGGACTAGCGGGGTGTATGAGCAGTTCTTC	CASSRTGTSGVYEQFF
TRBJ2-7	TRBV5-1	TRBD1	.	TGCGCCAGCAGCCGGTGGGGGACAGGGTATGATGAGCAGTACTTC	CASSRWGTGYDEQYF
TRBJ2-7	TRBV11-3	.	few	TGTGCCAGCAGCTTAGGGCTCAGCTCCTACGAGCAGTACTTC	CASSLGLSSYEQYF
TRBJ1-2	TRBV29-1	TRBD1	.	TGCAGCGTTTTAACGACAGGGAGTCTCTATGGCTACACCTTC	CSVLTTGSLYGYTF
TRBJ1-3	TRBV6-1	.	.	TGTGCCAGCACCCTCTCCGGAAACACCATATATTTT	CASTLSGNTIYF
TRBJ1-1	TRBV10-3	.	.	TGTGCCATCAGTGATATCGGGGAGGTTTCCACTGAAGCTTTCTTT	CAISDIGEVSTEAFF
TRBJ2-2	TRBV7-9	.	.	TGTGCCAGCAGCTTATCAGGAGGCACCGGGGAGCTGTTTTTT	CASSLSGGTGELFF